This T cell receptor (beta chain) was identified in a study of graft-versus-host responses after intestinal transplantation. Repertoires were generated with immunoSEQ multiplex PCR, while TCRdb's copy carries only in-frame clones and drops some. The sample lists almost 70,000 clones, 80% to 95% seen once, with about 6.7% in the top ten. The CDR3 is 17 amino acids. The specimen was bone marrow, collected approximately 740 days after intestinal transplantation. The chain recombines TRBV21-1 with TRBJ2-1. TRBV21-1 is marked as a pseudogene. The sequence was obtained from a human patient who received an intestinal transplant, so some T cells may come from the graft donor. In nucleotides, the CDR3 is TGTGCCAGCAGCAAAGAGGGCAGCTGTAGCTCCTACAATGAGCAGTTCTTC. It yields the protein CASSKEGSCSSYNEQFF.